This T cell receptor (beta chain) was captured by sequencing in a study of CD8 T cells in Susac syndrome. When the RNA was reverse transcribed, random hexamers were used with an input of about 0.5 to 1 ug. One entry per CDR3 protein, called by TCRdb with MiXCR from the immunoSEQ multiplex PCR reads. The sample consists of roughly 100,000 distinct CDR3 sequences, 94% of them appearing once. The germline gives CDR1 SGDLS, CDR2 YYNGEE. Between the trimmed V and J ends, which lost 3 bases and 6 bases, there was a span of 6 bases. CDR3 length: 11 amino acids. The source is a human donor with Susac syndrome. The chain combines TRBV9 with TRBJ1-2; D is uncertain. The sample taken for sequencing was CD8+ T cells from PBMCs. As DNA, the CDR3 is TGTGCCAGCAGCGCCCCGAATGGCTACACCTTC. Translation gives CASSAPNGYTF.